These 23 T cell receptor beta chains were all obtained from the same sample, sequenced in a study of blood T cell repertoires in COVID-19. Some clones are missing from TCRdb's copy, which holds only in-frame ones; the method was immunoSEQ multiplex PCR. Among under 300,000 clones listed, around 80% were seen once. Sequencing input: peripheral blood. Receptors were obtained from a middle-aged woman with active or convalescent COVID-19.

The DNA for the CDR3 is TGTGCCAGCAGCCGGGACAGGGATTTCAATGAGCAGTTCTTC. Its translation is CASSRDRDFNEQFF. This sequence joins TRBV9 and TRBJ2-1; 9 bases fit TRBD1. Germline lookup yields CDR1 SGDLS and CDR2 YYNGEE. This CDR3 region has 14 residues. With 4 bases clipped from V and 6 bases from J, the junction kept 5 bases outside the gene matches. The entire variable domain, with the rest obtained from reference TRBV9 and TRBJ2-1, is as follows: DSGVTQTPKHLITATGQRVTLRCSPRSGDLSVYWYQQSLDQGLQFLIQYYNGEERAKGNILERFSAQQFPDLHSELNLSSLELGDSALYFCASSRDRDFNEQFFGPGTRLTVL.

In this sample, this clone turned up once. The chain couples TRBV6-5 to TRBJ1-3; D unresolved. V gave up 5 bases and J gave up 0 bases, with 5 bases separating them. The germline V gene has CDR1 MNHEY and CDR2 SVGAGI. This CDR3 is built from 13 residues. CDR3 loop: CASSPLSGNTIYF. The CDR3 DNA reads as TGTGCCAGCAGTCCCCTCTCTGGAAACACCATATATTTT.

The chain has TRBV18 and TRBJ1-1; unclear D gene. V lost 4 bases and J lost 0, with 9 bases in between. Germline-derived CDR1 and CDR2 are KGHSH and LQKENI. This CDR3 spans 14 amino acids. CDR3 amino acids: CASSQTAMNTEAFF. CDR3 nucleotides: TGTGCCAGCTCACAGACTGCCATGAACACTGAAGCTTTCTTT.

The chain uses TRBV11-2 and TRBJ1-1; the D is unclear. With 2 bases removed from V and 6 bases from J, the gap between germline ends came to 4 bases. Germline CDR1 and CDR2: SGHAT and FQNNGV. The length of the CDR3 is 11 residues. CDR3 nucleotides: TGTGCCAGCAGCTTATTCGCTGAAGCTTTCTTT. Translating gives CASSLFAEAFF.

This clone turned up a few times. The CDR3 is CASSEAWPATYEQYF. The CDR3 DNA is TGTGCCAGCAGTGAAGCTTGGCCAGCGACTTACGAGCAGTACTTC. This chain uses TRBV2 with TRBJ2-7; no clear D. The V and J ends lost 0 bases and 4 bases respectively, with 13 bases between them. CDR3 length: 15 amino acids. Germline V gene lookup returns CDR1 SNHLY and CDR2 FYNNEI. Combining the CDR3 with reference TRBV2 and TRBJ2-7 gives the whole variable domain EPEVTQTPSHQVTQMGQEVILRCVPISNHLYFYWYRQILGQKVEFLVSFYNNEISEKSEIFDDQFSVERPDGSNFTLKIRSTKLEDSAMYFCASSEAWPATYEQYFGPGTRLTVT.

This clone showed up just a few times. The V call is TRBV4-2, the J call TRBJ2-7, with D possibly being TRBD2 (6 bases). V shed 4 bases and J shed 6 bases, with 19 bases lying between them. Per germline, CDR1 LGHNA and CDR2 YNFKEQ. The CDR3 consists of 15 residues. The CDR3 region is CASSLDYRGSAEQYF. In DNA, the CDR3 is TGTGCCAGCAGCCTGGACTACCGGGGGAGCGCCGAGCAGTACTTC.

The genes are TRBV2 and TRBJ1-2, with TRBD1 matching over 10 bases. The CDR3 extends over 20 amino acids. J was trimmed by 4 bases and V by 2 bases; bases with no gene match: 19. The germline V gene has CDR1 SNHLY and CDR2 FYNNEI. The CDR3: CASSESPPGDRGPTGYGYTF. CDR3 sequence (DNA): TGTGCCAGCAGTGAATCGCCACCGGGGGACAGGGGCCCCACTGGCTATGGCTACACCTTC.

V gene TRBV7-3 combines with J gene TRBJ2-3, with 7 bases fitting TRBD2. This CDR3 comprises 14 residues. Trimming at V came to 5 bases and at J to 5 bases, leaving 7 bases not matched to a gene. The germline CDR1 and CDR2 sequences are SGHTA and FQGTGA. The CDR3, as DNA: TGTGCCAGCAGCCTCTGGGGGGGTCGAGATACGCAGTATTTT. Its translation is CASSLWGGRDTQYF.

In its sample, this clone was seen a few times. The V and J genes are TRBV7-3 and TRBJ1-6; no firm D call. The CDR3 totals 14 residues. The V end was cut by 3 bases, the J end by 4 bases, with 7 bases between. Germline loops: CDR1 SGHTA, CDR2 FQGTGA. This CDR3 reads CASSFGSYNSPLHF. The CDR3 DNA reads as TGTGCCAGCAGCTTTGGCAGTTATAATTCACCCCTCCACTTT.

The chain links TRBV2 to TRBJ1-2; a weak D match, TRBD1 (6 bases). Trimming shortened V by 6 bases and J by 3 bases, and 14 bases separated the two germline ends. This CDR3 has 14 amino acids. Germline V gives CDR1 SNHLY, CDR2 FYNNEI. This CDR3 reads CASSAGVGDYGYTF. CDR3 DNA: TGTGCCAGCAGCGCAGGGGTTGGGGACTATGGCTACACCTTC.

This clone was detected once. The chain combines TRBV4-1 with TRBJ1-3; TRBD1 matches 8 bases. Germline assignment: CDR1 MGHRA and CDR2 YSYEKL. V dropped 0 bases and J dropped 2; count of bases not matched to a gene: 0. CDR3 length: 15 residues. The CDR3 here is CASSQDRGPGNTIYF. For the CDR3, the DNA is TGCGCCAGCAGCCAAGACAGGGGGCCTGGAAACACCATATATTTT.

Only a few counts were recorded for this clone. The rearrangement uses TRBV6-5 and TRBJ1-1, with D tentatively TRBD1 (5 bases). From germline, CDR1 is MNHEY and CDR2 SVGAGI. V lost 10 bases and J lost 4, with 16 bases in between. The CDR3 is 13 amino acids. DNA for the CDR3: TGTGCCATTCCAGGGCCCTGGGGCACTGAAGCTTTCTTT. Translated, it gives CAIPGPWGTEAFF.

The chain employs TRBV7-2 and TRBJ2-3, with 9 bases identical to TRBD2. V lost 1 base, J lost 5 bases, and 7 bases stayed unmatched. The CDR3 is 16 residues long. Germline V CDR1 and CDR2: SGHTA, FQGNSA. CDR3 nucleotides: TGTGCCAGCAGCTTAGTTGCGGGGGGGCCGTTAGATACGCAGTATTTT. This translates into CASSLVAGGPLDTQYF.

The J gene is TRBJ1-2, the V gene TRBV7-9, with 9 nucleotides matching TRBD1. V shed 11 bases, J shed 6 bases, and the junction held 7 bases outside the gene matches. CDR3 length: 12 residues. Germline V CDR1 and CDR2: SEHNR, FQNEAQ (reference sequence). The DNA of the CDR3 is TGTGCCGGGTCACAGGGGGCTAATGGCTACACCTTC. It specifies CAGSQGANGYTF.

The chain links TRBV7-9 to TRBJ2-1; 7 bases are a match to TRBD2. V lost 4 bases to trimming and J lost 6 bases; unmatched junction nucleotides: 9. The CDR3 has 15 residues. Germline CDR1 reads SEHNR; CDR2 reads FQNEAQ (reference sequence). The CDR3 DNA follows: TGTGCCAGCAGCTCGTCGTGGGGGGGTAGCAATGAGCAGTTCTTC. Translated, it gives CASSSSWGGSNEQFF.

CDR3 sequence reads: CASGGGRPYTF. CDR3 nucleotide sequence: TGTGCCAGCGGTGGGGGGAGGCCCTACACCTTC. The rearrangement uses TRBV2 and TRBJ1-2; TRBD1 is a possible D gene (5 bases). V shed 8 bases and J shed 10 bases, with 14 bases lying between them. The CDR3 is 11 residues long. The germline CDR1 and CDR2 sequences are SNHLY and FYNNEI.

V and J are TRBV4-1 and TRBJ1-2; D is possibly TRBD1 (5 bases). This CDR3 contains 15 residues. CDR1 is MGHRA, CDR2 YSYEKL, per germline. Trimming pared 1 base from V and 1 base from J, leaving 10 bases between. CDR3 protein: CASSQGQTVNYGYTF. The CDR3 DNA reads TGCGCCAGCAGCCAAGGACAGACTGTTAACTATGGCTACACCTTC.

This clone was seen only once. The gene calls are TRBV30 and TRBJ1-6, with 9 bases identical to TRBD1. CDR3 length: 14 residues. V lost 3 bases, J lost 11 bases, and 8 bases stayed unmatched. Germline V gene lookup returns CDR1 GTSNPN and CDR2 SVGIG (reference sequence). The CDR3: CAWRGDRAHPPLHF. CDR3 nucleotides: TGTGCCTGGAGGGGGGACAGGGCTCATCCACCCCTCCACTTT.

The V gene is TRBV7-9, the J gene TRBJ1-1, with D unresolved. Germline V gene sequence: CDR1 SEHNR, CDR2 FQNEAQ (reference sequence). Trimming removed 6 bases at V and 4 bases at J, with 12 bases between. There are 13 residues in the CDR3. CDR3 DNA sequence: TGTGCCAGCAGATGGACGGGAGGCACTGAAGCTTTCTTT. Its protein product is CASRWTGGTEAFF.

This chain links TRBV9 with TRBJ1-3; D is perhaps TRBD1 (5 bases). The CDR3 has 15 residues. Germline assignment: CDR1 SGDLS and CDR2 YYNGEE. The ends were cut back, 4 bases at V and 0 bases at J, with 11 bases in the middle. The CDR3 DNA follows: TGTGCCAGCAGCATAGAGGGGTACTCTGGAAACACCATATATTTT. Translation: CASSIEGYSGNTIYF. Full variable domain (remainder filled in from reference TRBV9 and TRBJ1-3): DSGVTQTPKHLITATGQRVTLRCSPRSGDLSVYWYQQSLDQGLQFLIQYYNGEERAKGNILERFSAQQFPDLHSELNLSSLELGDSALYFCASSIEGYSGNTIYFGEGSWLTVV.

This sequence joins TRBV3-1 (or the pseudogene TRBV3-2) and TRBJ2-5; 11 nucleotides agree with TRBD1. V dropped 2 bases and J dropped 4; count of bases not matched to a gene: 6. The CDR3 extends over 16 amino acids. The germline V gene has CDR1 LGHDT and CDR2 YNNKEL (reference sequence). CDR3 region: CASSQQGTGGRETQYF. The CDR3 region has the DNA TGTGCCAGCAGCCAACAAGGGACAGGGGGACGAGAGACCCAGTACTTC.

The chain is built from TRBV5-6 and TRBJ1-5; D might be TRBD1 (6 bases). Germline CDR1 SGHDT, CDR2 YYEEEE. The ends were cut back, 1 base at V and 4 bases at J, with 12 bases in the middle. CDR3 length equals 15 residues. CDR3 region: CASSLWTASNQPQHF. For the CDR3, the DNA is TGTGCCAGCAGCTTGTGGACAGCCTCTAATCAGCCCCAGCATTTT.

The genes are TRBV25-1 and TRBJ2-7; 8 bases align to TRBD1. Germline V gene lookup returns CDR1 MGHDK and CDR2 SYGVNS. Trimming at V came to 6 bases and at J to 4 bases, leaving 8 bases not matched to a gene. The CDR3 loop spans 14 amino acids. The CDR3, as DNA: TGTGCCAGCAGGGCACAGGGGGATTTTTACGAGCAGTACTTC. Its protein product is CASRAQGDFYEQYF.